The 25 T cell receptor beta chains presented below share a single source sample, sequenced in a study of OX40 agonist ivuxolimab in advanced cancers. Sequenced by immunoSEQ multiplex PCR; TCRdb stores in-frame clones only, minus some. This sample has fewer than 50,000 clones, with approximately 88% found just once. Here the sequenced sample was CD4+ or CD8+ T cells sorted from blood, taken in a trial of the OX40 agonist ivuxolimab. The source is an adult with an advanced solid tumor such as melanoma, head and neck, liver or kidney cancer.

This clone was detected a few times. In nucleotides, the CDR3 is TGCAGTGGCCAGTCAAACACTGAAGCTTTCTTT. Amino acid sequence: CSGQSNTEAFF. The chain is built from TRBV20-1 and TRBJ1-1; D is ambiguous. Trimming took off 7 bases at V and 2 bases at J, with 8 bases between the two ends. Germline V gives CDR1 DFQATT, CDR2 SNEGSKA (reference sequence). CDR3 size: 11 residues.

CDR3 sequence: CASSLYAGGGIGEKLFF. CDR3 in DNA: TGTGCCAGCAGCCTCTACGCAGGGGGCGGCATAGGCGAAAAACTGTTTTTT. V usage is TRBV4-2 and J usage is TRBJ1-4; 8 positions match TRBD1. The CDR3 runs to 17 residues. Losses at the gene ends were 4 bases for V and 8 bases for J; bases not matched to a gene: 15. Germline values: CDR1 LGHNA, CDR2 YNFKEQ.

This sequence joins TRBV2 and TRBJ2-2, with D possibly TRBD1 on 5 matching bases. V lost 2 bases and J 4 bases, leaving 5 bases between the germline ends. Germline V gene data show CDR1 as SNHLY and CDR2 as FYNNEI. The CDR3 totals 13 residues. The CDR3 sequence is CASSERGTGELFF. The CDR3, as DNA: TGTGCCAGCAGTGAAAGGGGCACCGGGGAGCTGTTTTTT.

V gene TRBV5-1 combines with J gene TRBJ2-3; possibly TRBD1 or TRBD2 for D (5 bases each). The CDR3 is 15 residues long. Deletions cut 2 bases from V and 8 bases from J, with 18 bases between. Germline V gene lookup returns CDR1 SGHRS and CDR2 YFSETQ. CDR3: CASSFGTPSSPTQYF. CDR3 in DNA: TGCGCCAGCAGCTTCGGGACCCCTTCGAGTCCTACGCAGTATTTT. The variable domain in full, with the rest retrieved from reference TRBV5-1 and TRBJ2-3, is KAGVTQTPRYLIKTRGQQVTLSCSPISGHRSVSWYQQTPGQGLQFLFEYFSETQRNKGNFPGRFSGRQFSNSRSEMNVSTLELGDSALYLCASSFGTPSSPTQYFGPGTRLTVL.

V usage is TRBV11-3 and J usage is TRBJ1-4, with a weak D call TRBD1 (5 bases). Trimming stripped 5 bases from V and 4 bases from J, with 11 bases between. From germline, CDR1 is SGHNT and CDR2 YENEEA. CDR3 length equals 14 residues. The CDR3 nucleotides read TGTGCCAGCAGCCTGGGACGGCATAATGAAAAACTGTTTTTT. This sequence encodes CASSLGRHNEKLFF.

This sequence joins TRBV11-3 and TRBJ2-7, with D perhaps matching TRBD1 (5 bases). The CDR3 covers 13 residues. V gave up 2 bases and J gave up 5 bases, with 10 bases separating them. The germline CDR1 and CDR2 sequences are SGHNT and YENEEA. CDR3 in DNA: TGTGCCAGCAGCTTACAGGGTCTCCACGAGCAGTACTTC. Translation gives CASSLQGLHEQYF.

The chain employs TRBV27 and TRBJ1-2; D is perhaps TRBD1 (5 bases). This CDR3 contains 15 residues. The germline gives CDR1 MNHEY, CDR2 SMNVEV (reference sequence). V was cut by 6 bases and J by 2 bases, with 16 bases left in between. This CDR3 is CASSLSAAGNYGYTF. CDR3 nucleotide sequence: TGTGCCAGCAGCCTCTCCGCGGCAGGGAACTATGGCTACACCTTC.

The rearrangement joins TRBV10-3 to TRBJ1-2; D is uncertain. V was pared by 0 bases and J by 1 base, with 9 bases between. Looked up from germline, CDR1 is ENHRY and CDR2 is SYGVKD. The CDR3 covers 15 residues. CDR3 coding DNA: TGTGCCATCAGTGAGTCAGTCGGCCGTAACTATGGCTACACCTTC. Translating it yields CAISESVGRNYGYTF.

This chain joins TRBV10-3 and TRBJ1-1; D ambiguous. With 2 bases removed from V and 2 bases from J, the gap between germline ends came to 9 bases. The CDR3 is made up of 14 amino acids. Per germline, CDR1 ENHRY and CDR2 SYGVKD. CDR3 coding DNA: TGTGCCATCAGTGAGCAGGTTGTAAACACTGAAGCTTTCTTT. Its protein is CAISEQVVNTEAFF.

The chain employs TRBV11-3 and TRBJ2-3; D might be TRBD1 (5 bases). Trimming pared 0 bases from V and 3 bases from J, leaving 13 bases between. This CDR3 contains 16 residues. The germline CDR1 and CDR2 sequences are SGHNT and YENEEA. CDR3 DNA sequence: TGTGCCAGCAGCTTAGAGGGGCAATTGGGTACAGATACGCAGTATTTT. It encodes CASSLEGQLGTDTQYF.

V gene TRBV11-2 combines with J gene TRBJ1-1; D call uncertain. V dropped 1 base and J dropped 2 bases, with 5 bases sitting between them. The CDR3 is 13 residues long. Germline CDR1 and CDR2: SGHAT and FQNNGV. The CDR3 sequence: CASSLASNTEAFF. Here the CDR3 DNA reads TGTGCCAGCAGCTTAGCCAGTAACACTGAAGCTTTCTTT.

As regards this clone: At one end, the junction sequence differs from germline, possibly due to a read error. The J gene is TRBJ2-2, the V gene TRBV7-7; perhaps TRBD1 as D (5 bases). The CDR3 is 15 residues long. CDR1 and CDR2 from the germline V gene are SSHAT and FNYEAQ (reference sequence). This chain's CDR3 is CASSQAGIRAGELFF. As DNA, the CDR3 is TGTGCTAGCAGCCAAGCAGGGATCCGAGCCGGGGAGCTGTTTTTT.

There are a few counts of this clone. As DNA, the CDR3 is TGTGCCAGCAGTGTTCAGGGAGGTAATTCACCCCTCCACTTT. This sequence encodes CASSVQGGNSPLHF. This chain uses TRBV6-1 with TRBJ1-6, with a tentative D call TRBD1 (5 bases). In germline, CDR1 is MNHNS, CDR2 SASEGT. The CDR3 sequence is 14 residues long. Trimming took off 4 bases at V and 6 bases at J, with 10 bases between the two ends.

V and J are TRBV18 and TRBJ2-5; TRBD1 matches 7 bases. The V gene end was trimmed by 8 bases and the J gene end by 2 bases; junction bases not matched to a gene: 14. The CDR3 is made up of 16 amino acids. CDR1 and CDR2 (germline): KGHSH, LQKENI. The CDR3 nucleotides read TGTGCCAGCGCAGTCCGGGACAGCGACTCACAAGAGACCCAGTACTTC. Its translation is CASAVRDSDSQETQYF.

The chain uses TRBV6-5 and TRBJ1-2; D perhaps matches TRBD1 (5 bases). The germline CDR1 and CDR2 sequences are MNHEY and SVGAGI. The CDR3 runs to 14 residues. Trimming stripped 11 bases from V and 0 bases from J, with 16 bases between. The CDR3 sequence is CAAGRGPPNYGYTF. The CDR3 DNA is TGTGCCGCGGGCCGGGGACCACCTAACTATGGCTACACCTTC.

This CDR3 is CASSSSLGDWSTEAFF. The CDR3 DNA reads as TGTGCCAGCAGCTCTTCGCTAGGGGACTGGAGCACTGAAGCTTTCTTT. The V call is TRBV7-8, the J call TRBJ1-1; D may be TRBD1 (5 bases). Germline V gene data show CDR1 as SGHVS and CDR2 as FQNEAQ. V lost 4 bases, J lost 4 bases, and 19 bases lay in between. The CDR3 length is 16 residues.

V gene TRBV9 combines with J gene TRBJ1-2; D unclear. Trimming took off 0 bases at V and 9 bases at J, with 6 bases between the two ends. The germline V gene has CDR1 SGDLS and CDR2 YYNGEE. This CDR3 is built from 11 residues. CDR3 nucleotide sequence: TGTGCCAGCAGCGTAGGTTTCAGCTACACCTTC. Translation gives CASSVGFSYTF. Filled out from reference TRBV9 and TRBJ1-2, the complete variable domain reads DSGVTQTPKHLITATGQRVTLRCSPRSGDLSVYWYQQSLDQGLQFLIQYYNGEERAKGNILERFSAQQFPDLHSELNLSSLELGDSALYFCASSVGFSYTFGSGTRLTVV.

The chain carries TRBV18 and TRBJ2-1, with 9 bases lining up with TRBD1. Germline V gene sequence: CDR1 KGHSH, CDR2 LQKENI. The CDR3 sequence is 15 residues long. V gave up 5 bases and J gave up 6 bases; unmatched junction bases: 8. The CDR3 coding sequence is TGTGCCAGCTCAACCGGGACAGGGACCCCCAATGAGCAGTTCTTC. Translating it yields CASSTGTGTPNEQFF.

The rearrangement links TRBV7-8 to TRBJ1-1; 9 bases match TRBD1. This CDR3 region has 16 residues. From germline, CDR1 is SGHVS and CDR2 FQNEAQ. V shed 5 bases and J 6 bases; nucleotides not matched to a gene: 13. The CDR3 DNA is TGTGCCAGCAGCCCGCGGGTGACGGGACAGGGAGCTGAAGCTTTCTTT. Translation: CASSPRVTGQGAEAFF.

The gene calls are TRBV7-2 and TRBJ1-2; 10 positions agree with TRBD1. With 4 bases clipped from V and 8 bases from J, the junction kept 4 bases outside the gene matches. The CDR3 is 13 amino acids. The germline V gene has CDR1 SGHTA and CDR2 FQGNSA. CDR3 coding DNA: TGTGCCAGCAGCTACGACAGGGGGCAAGGCTACACCTTC. Translated, it gives CASSYDRGQGYTF.

The table lists this clone with a count of one. One end of the junction fails to match germline, which may point to a read error. The chain couples TRBV2 to TRBJ2-3; a weak D match, TRBD2 (6 bases). The germline V gene has CDR1 SNHLY and CDR2 FYNNEI. This CDR3 comprises 13 residues. The CDR3 protein is CASSFYQLGGLDF. DNA of the CDR3: TGTGCCAGCAGTTTCTATCAACTTGGGGGACTGGATTTT.

The rearrangement joins TRBV7-2 to TRBJ1-3; 10 bases are shared with TRBD1. The CDR3 runs 16 residues. Germline CDR1 is SGHTA and CDR2 is FQGNSA. V lost 5 bases to trimming and J lost 4 bases; unmatched junction nucleotides: 8. CDR3 bases: TGTGCCAGCAGCCGCGGGACAGGGGAATCCGGAAACACCATATATTTT. Translated, it gives CASSRGTGESGNTIYF.

This clone came up a few times. This sequence joins TRBV2 and TRBJ1-6, with D possibly matching TRBD1 (5 bases). Germline values: CDR1 SNHLY, CDR2 FYNNEI. The CDR3 is 16 residues long. V lost 7 bases to trimming and J lost 6 bases, with 19 bases between them. The CDR3 loop is CASKLWSYRINSPLHF. CDR3 in DNA: TGTGCCAGCAAGTTGTGGTCGTACAGGATTAATTCACCCCTCCACTTT.

The genes are TRBV4-1 and TRBJ2-3; TRBD2 matches 10 bases. Germline CDR1 is MGHRA and CDR2 is YSYEKL. The trim removed 4 bases at V and 1 base at J, leaving 8 bases unmatched. The CDR3 contains 17 residues. CDR3 nucleotide sequence: TGCGCCAGCAGCCGGAGGGATACTAGCGGGGGCACAGATACGCAGTATTTT. Translation gives CASSRRDTSGGTDTQYF.

The V call is TRBV5-1, the J call TRBJ1-3; D is undetermined. This CDR3 region has 16 residues. Germline V gene lookup returns CDR1 SGHRS and CDR2 YFSETQ. V was cut by 4 bases and J by 2 bases, with 16 bases left in between. CDR3 nucleotide sequence: TGCGCCAGCAGCCTTAATCCCTTTAGGGCTGGAAACACCATATATTTT. This gives the protein CASSLNPFRAGNTIYF.